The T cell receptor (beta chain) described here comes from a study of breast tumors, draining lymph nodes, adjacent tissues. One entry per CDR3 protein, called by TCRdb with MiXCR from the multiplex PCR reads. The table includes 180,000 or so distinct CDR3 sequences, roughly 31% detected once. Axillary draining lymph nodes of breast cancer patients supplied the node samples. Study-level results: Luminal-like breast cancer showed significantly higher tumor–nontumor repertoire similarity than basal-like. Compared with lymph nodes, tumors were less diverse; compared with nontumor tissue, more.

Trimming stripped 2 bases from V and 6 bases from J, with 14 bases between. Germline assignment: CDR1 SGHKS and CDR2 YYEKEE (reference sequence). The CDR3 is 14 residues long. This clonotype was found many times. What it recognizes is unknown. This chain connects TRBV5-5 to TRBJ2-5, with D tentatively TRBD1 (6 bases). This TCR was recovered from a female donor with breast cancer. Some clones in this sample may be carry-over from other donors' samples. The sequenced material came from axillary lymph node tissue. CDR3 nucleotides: TGTGCCAGCAGCTTCGCCACAGGGCAGCAGACCCAGTACTTC. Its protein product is CASSFATGQQTQYF.